This T cell receptor beta chain was recorded in a study of Ad26.COV2.S vaccination and SARS-CoV-2 variants (dated by TCRdb to 2020 to 2023). In the study overall: Donors in the vaccine arm were drawn from COV1001, a phase I-IIa trial of Ad26.COV2.S in healthy adults that was multicentre, randomized, double-blind and placebo-controlled. Dosing of Ad26.COV2.S was intramuscular, at either 5x10^10 or 1x10^11 viral particles, delivered as one shot or as two shots spaced 56 days apart. TCRbeta repertoire sequencing served as the tool for gauging how specific and how broad the SARS-CoV-2-reactive T cell receptors were following Ad26.COV2.S vaccination. A total of roughly 32 samples were included in the TCR-sequenced set, comprising about 20 Ad26.COV2.S vaccine recipients, 5 placebo recipients and 8 SARS-CoV-2 convalescent individuals. Trial participants were randomized into five groups of five: low-dose or high-dose Ad26.COV2.S given once or twice, or placebo on both occasions. Throughout the experiments and outcome assessment, investigators stayed blinded to trial group allocation. Beyond this particular receptor, the publication reports: After vaccination, spike-specific CD8+ and CD4+ T cell responses were reported to show substantial breadth. Vaccine and placebo recipients had comparable non-spike TCR breadth, which fits with the vaccine containing only spike. Higher spike-specific TCR breadth was observed in Ad26.COV2.S recipients than in placebo recipients (P = 0.0014). The study was not powered for comparison of responses between vaccine doses or regimens. According to the authors, total T cell responses may have been underestimated by the TCR breadth and depth analyses.

Comments on this clone: Its target antigen remains unknown. Per-base quality was not reported, and no clone a single base away is much larger than it.

The immunoSEQ Assay was the method used to sequence TCRbeta CDR3 regions. After extraction, genomic DNA underwent amplification by bias-controlled multiplex PCR, followed by high-throughput sequencing. The original pipeline was this. To quantify the absolute abundance of every unique TCRbeta CDR3 region, sequences were collapsed and filtered. Usable DNA was measured by amplifying reference genes present in all nucleated cells, and TCRbeta template counts were normalized to that usable DNA to estimate T cell fraction. Repertoire TCRs were annotated as SARS-CoV-2-specific by exact matching of V gene, CDR3 amino acid sequence and J gene to a known reactive TCR set. The reference SARS-CoV-2 TCR set was derived from MIRA and filtered for enrichment in COVID-19-positive ImmuneCODE repertoires, a step that removed public or cross-reactive TCRs. Based on the MIRA antigens, annotated TCRs were further analysed at the level of specific ORF or position within ORF. Breadth was defined as the number of annotated unique rearrangements divided by the total number of unique productive rearrangements, and depth was defined as the summed frequency of the annotated unique rearrangements. Two-sided Wilcoxon rank-sum tests were applied when comparing TCR breadth between groups. What TCRdb holds here is the immuneACCESS table cut down to in-frame rearrangements. Part of the clones is not present; checked against another copy, under half of the missing clones reflect an unresolved V gene, and the others are unexplained. D and trimming were read from the DNA, whereas the V and J calls and clone size are those reported in that table. Across this sample there are 300,000 to 400,000 clones, with roughly 85% seen only once. Less than 4% of the sample is held by the ten biggest clonotypes.

From a lookup of the germline V gene (reference sequence), CDR1 and CDR2 are LNHDA and SQIVND. V is reduced by 3 bases and J by 0 bases, leaving a spacing of 9 bases between them. From the cysteine through the phenylalanine, the CDR3 covers 14 amino acids. Just the 42-base CDR3 DNA is kept, in frame starting at base 1. According to the study, the label for this sample's treatment or condition signals: some 20 received Ad26.COV2.S at low or high dose, single or two shots; 5 received placebo; per-sample allocation not given. Repertoires of vaccine and placebo recipients were sequenced from samples taken on day 63 after the first injection. Cohort 1b enrolled roughly 25 adults aged 18-55 years at a single site in Boston, USA, between 29 July and 7 August 2020. Ad26.COV2.S was a replication-incompetent adenovirus type 26 vector expressing a prefusion-stabilized SARS-CoV-2 spike protein from the original Wuhan strain.

The specimen comprised peripheral blood, sampled in a trial of Ad26.COV2.S vaccine versus placebo. This sequence uses TRBV19 and TRBJ2-7, with no reliable assignment of the D segment. The origin of this receptor is a person aged 18-60 years who received the Ad26.COV2.S COVID-19 vaccine or a placebo. CDR3 reads: CASSIDGGSYEQYF. The sequenced DNA is TGTGCCAGTAGTATCGATGGCGGCTCCTACGAGCAGTACTTC.